This TCR beta chain was identified in a study of blood T cell repertoires in COVID-19. Whole-study context: Both acute and convalescent COVID-19 samples were obtained from the United States, Italy and Spain. PBMCs, B-cell-depleted T cells, or T cells provided the cDNA or gDNA that made up the material.

Study processing details: Amplifying reference gene primers gave estimates of nucleated cell counts. Using immunoSEQ multiplex PCR, the repertoire was profiled, and TCRdb retains in-frame clones only, with some absent. Clone size and the V and J calls come from that table; the DNA yielded D and trimming. The sample yields more than 150,000 clones, roughly 78% seen once. The V end was cut by 5 bases, the J end by 6 bases, with 15 bases between. The CDR3 runs 14 residues. Per germline, CDR1 MNHEY and CDR2 SVGEGT. Sequenced input: peripheral blood. This TCR came from an elderly woman with active or convalescent COVID-19. The chain employs TRBV6-2 or TRBV6-3 and TRBJ2-3, with TRBD1 as a possible D gene (6 bases). The CDR3 nucleotides read TGTGCCAGCAGTATAGGGACATCTATCGATACGCAGTATTTT. Protein: CASSIGTSIDTQYF.